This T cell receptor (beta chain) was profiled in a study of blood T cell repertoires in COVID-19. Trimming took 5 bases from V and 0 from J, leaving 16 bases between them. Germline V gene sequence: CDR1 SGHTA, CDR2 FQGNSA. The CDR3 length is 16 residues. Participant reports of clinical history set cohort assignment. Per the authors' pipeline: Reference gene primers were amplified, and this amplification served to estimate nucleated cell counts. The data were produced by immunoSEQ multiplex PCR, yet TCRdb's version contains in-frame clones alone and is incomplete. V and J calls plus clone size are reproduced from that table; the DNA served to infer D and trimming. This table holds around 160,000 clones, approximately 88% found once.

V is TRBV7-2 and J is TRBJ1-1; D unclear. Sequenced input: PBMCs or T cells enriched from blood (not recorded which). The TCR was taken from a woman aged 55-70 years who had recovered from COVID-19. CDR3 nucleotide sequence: TGTGCCAGCAGCCCTCTGGATCTGGGCTTGAACACTGAAGCTTTCTTT. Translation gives CASSPLDLGLNTEAFF.